The entry below describes one T cell receptor delta chain. A far more abundant clone sits one base away, making this likely a read error. Other DNA sequences in this sample translate to the same CDR3. These data belong to a study of gamma-delta T cells after stem cell transplantation. TCRdb called clones from the RT-PCR reads again using CATT. The sample yields approximately 1,200 delta-chain clones, roughly 18% seen once. The CDR3 sequence is 16 residues long. Germline lookup yields CDR1 GEAIGNYY and CDR2 EKD. This chain uses TRDV2 with TRDJ1, with TRDD3 matching 10 bases. Material: gamma-delta T cells. This receptor was taken from a human donor. It is not recorded whose cells these are; they may come from a transplant donor. Here the CDR3 DNA reads TGTGCCTGCGACACCCTGGGGGATAGCCTACAGGATAAACTCATCTTT. This gives the protein CACDTLGDSLQDKLIF.